Following are 27 T cell receptor beta chains from one sample sequenced in a study of T cell repertoires in cytomegalovirus infection. MiXCR, applied by TCRdb to the reads, yields one record per CDR3 protein. This sample yields roughly 500,000 distinct CDR3 sequences, of which 16% are seen a single time; around 25% belongs to the top ten. The sample taken for sequencing was CD8+ T cells from PBMCs. These receptors were taken from a human donor in good health (CMV status not recorded). Some clones in this sample may be carry-over from other donors' samples.

The rearrangement uses TRBV25-1 and TRBJ2-4, with D possibly matching TRBD1 (5 bases). With 1 base removed from V and 6 bases from J, the gap between germline ends came to 19 bases. CDR1 MGHDK and CDR2 SYGVNS come from the germline V gene. CDR3 length: 17 amino acids. The CDR3 loop is CASSEFGLGVGLNIQYF. In DNA form, the CDR3 reads TGTGCCAGCAGTGAATTCGGTCTAGGGGTCGGCCTAAACATTCAGTACTTC.

This clonotype was detected many times. This chain links TRBV10-3 with TRBJ1-1; D ambiguous. Trimming took off 6 bases at V and 8 bases at J, with 19 bases between the two ends. The germline gives CDR1 ENHRY, CDR2 SYGVKD. The CDR3 spans 14 residues. The CDR3: CAIRNLQATGEAFF. DNA of the CDR3: TGTGCCATCAGGAACCTGCAAGCCACCGGGGAAGCTTTCTTT.

This clonotype has just a few counts. This chain connects TRBV5-4 to TRBJ1-2, with D perhaps matching TRBD1 (5 bases). Trimming cost V 2 bases and J 4 bases, with 12 bases left between them. This CDR3 region has 14 residues. The germline V gene encodes CDR1 SGHNT and CDR2 YYREEE (reference sequence). The CDR3 DNA reads as TGTGCCAGCAGCTTTTCAGGGTGGGCCTATGGCTACACCTTC. It encodes CASSFSGWAYGYTF.

This clonotype has ten or more counts. J is TRBJ2-7 and V is TRBV7-9; 7 bases agree with TRBD1. The CDR3 spans 13 residues. Germline assignment: CDR1 SEHNR and CDR2 FQNEAQ (reference sequence). After removal of 5 bases from V and 4 bases from J, the junction contained 5 bases not matched to a gene. The CDR3 bases are TGTGCCAGCAGCGGTGGGACAGCTTACGAGCAGTACTTC. It codes for CASSGGTAYEQYF.

The chain recombines TRBV29-1 with TRBJ2-1, with 13 bases matching TRBD2. Germline CDR1 reads SQVTM; CDR2 reads ANQGSEA. This CDR3 region has 16 residues. The ends lost 3 bases at V and 8 bases at J; junction bases unmatched: 10. The CDR3 is CSVDPGLAGIGDEQFF. The DNA of the CDR3 is TGCAGCGTTGACCCGGGACTAGCGGGAATCGGGGATGAGCAGTTCTTC.

This clonotype was detected many times. V and J are TRBV7-3 and TRBJ2-3, with a weak D call TRBD1 (5 bases). V gave up 2 bases and J gave up 0 bases, with 6 bases separating them. CDR1 and CDR2 from the germline V gene are SGHTA and FQGTGA. This CDR3 is 14 amino acids long. As DNA, the CDR3 is TGTGCCAGCAGCTTAGCAGGGAGCACAGATACGCAGTATTTT. Its translation: CASSLAGSTDTQYF.

The sample holds one count of this clonotype. A much larger clone lies a single base off, so this may be a read error. The chain employs TRBV10-3 and TRBJ2-7, with TRBD2 matching 7 bases. The CDR3 covers 15 residues. CDR1 and CDR2 (germline): ENHRY, SYGVKD. The CDR3 DNA reads TGTGCCATCAGAGAGTGGGAAGCGGGGTACTACGAGCAGTACTTC. It yields the protein CAIREWEAGYYEQYF.

A single count supports this clonotype. The final CDR3 position lacks the conserved phenylalanine or tryptophan, pointing to a likely read error. The V gene is TRBV4-1, the J gene TRBJ2-7; no clear D. Germline V gives CDR1 MGHRA, CDR2 YSYEKL. The CDR3 is 17 residues long. The ends were cut back, 1 base at V and 2 bases at J, with 18 bases in the middle. The CDR3 loop reads CASSQGALAEPPYEQYL. For the CDR3, the DNA is TGCGCCAGCAGCCAAGGAGCTCTTGCGGAGCCTCCCTACGAGCAGTACTTA.

This clonotype occurred a few times. The chain has TRBV7-9 and TRBJ2-1; D not certain. Per germline, CDR1 SEHNR and CDR2 FQNEAQ (reference sequence). CDR3 size: 17 residues. The V end was cut by 5 bases, the J end by 0 bases, with 17 bases between. CDR3 coding DNA: TGTGCCAGCAGCCCGACATCGGGCGAACTCTCCTACAATGAGCAGTTCTTC. Amino acids: CASSPTSGELSYNEQFF. The full variable domain, rest sourced from reference TRBV7-9 and TRBJ2-1, is DTGVSQNPRHKITKRGQNVTFRCDPISEHNRLYWYRQTLGQGPEFLTYFQNEAQLEKSRLLSDRFSAERPKGSFSTLEIQRTEQGDSAMYLCASSPTSGELSYNEQFFGPGTRLTVL.

This clonotype has ten or more counts. The chain uses TRBV7-9 and TRBJ2-5; D unclear. Trimming cost V 5 bases and J 5 bases, with 12 bases left between them. The CDR3 runs to 13 residues. CDR1 and CDR2 from the germline V gene are SEHNR and FQNEAQ (reference sequence). The CDR3 nucleotides are TGTGCCAGCAGCCCGCCTCTAGGGGAGACCCAGTACTTC. It is translated as CASSPPLGETQYF.

The chain combines TRBV7-3 with TRBJ1-3; D not resolved. Germline values: CDR1 SGHTA, CDR2 FQGTGA. This CDR3 contains 19 residues. The V and J ends lost 9 bases and 2 bases respectively, with 29 bases between them. The CDR3 loop is CARSRRSWSYNSTGNTIYF. The CDR3 DNA follows: TGTGCCAGAAGCCGACGGTCTTGGAGCTACAACTCCACTGGAAACACCATATATTTT.

The count of this clonotype is one. A clone one base away is much larger, so this may be a read error. Because the CDR3 is missing its conserved closing phenylalanine or tryptophan, this is likely a read error. The chain employs TRBV7-8 and TRBJ2-7, with D unclear. V lost 3 bases and J 5 bases, leaving 14 bases between the germline ends. In germline, CDR1 is SGHVS, CDR2 FQNEAQ. This CDR3 has 14 amino acids. The CDR3 loop reads CASSFTVISDEQYL. The CDR3 bases are TGTGCCAGCAGCTTCACCGTGATAAGTGACGAGCAGTACTTA.

This clonotype came up many times. The chain employs TRBV7-6 and TRBJ2-1; no reliable D call. The CDR3 sequence is 13 residues long. Germline CDR1 SGHVS, CDR2 FNYEAQ. V was shortened by 1 base and J by 5 bases, with 6 bases between the two germline ends. The CDR3 DNA follows: TGTGCCAGCAGCTTAGTACAGCACAATGAGCAGTTCTTC. This translates into CASSLVQHNEQFF.

The sample holds a few counts of this clonotype. The chain has TRBV24-1 and TRBJ2-3; tentatively, D is TRBD2 (7 bases). The CDR3 sequence is 17 residues long. V dropped 3 bases and J dropped 5 bases, with 20 bases sitting between them. In germline, CDR1 is KGHDR, CDR2 SFDVKD. The DNA of the CDR3 is TGTGCCACCAGTGATCCTAGTGGGGGCAAGCGGGAAGATACGCAGTATTTT. It translates to CATSDPSGGKREDTQYF.

This clonotype has ten or more counts. The chain is built from TRBV11-2 and TRBJ2-1; the match to TRBD2 covers 8 bases. Germline CDR1 is SGHAT and CDR2 is FQNNGV. V lost 3 bases to trimming and J lost 7 bases; unmatched junction nucleotides: 11. CDR3 length: 16 amino acids. The DNA of the CDR3 is TGTGCCAGCAGCTTTTCAGACACCGGGACTAGGAATGAGCAGTTCTTC. Its protein is CASSFSDTGTRNEQFF. Filled out from reference TRBV11-2 and TRBJ2-1, the complete variable domain reads EAGVAQSPRYKIIEKRQSVAFWCNPISGHATLYWYQQILGQGPKLLIQFQNNGVVDDSQLPKDRFSAERLKGVDSTLKIQPAKLEDSAVYLCASSFSDTGTRNEQFFGPGTRLTVL.

At least ten counts were recorded for this clonotype. The chain employs TRBV27 and TRBJ2-7; D remains ambiguous. The germline CDR1 and CDR2 sequences are MNHEY and SMNVEV (reference sequence). There are 16 residues in the CDR3. Trimming stripped 5 bases from V and 1 base from J, with 18 bases between. CDR3 sequence: CASSPSTGENSYEQYF. In nucleotides, the CDR3 is TGTGCCAGCAGTCCAAGCACCGGCGAGAATTCCTACGAGCAGTACTTC.

There are many counts of this clonotype. The chain has TRBV6-1 and TRBJ1-2; TRBD1 is a possible D gene (6 bases). V was clipped by 0 bases and J by 6 bases, with 8 bases between them. CDR1 MNHNS and CDR2 SASEGT come from the germline V gene. There are 13 residues in the CDR3. CDR3 loop: CASSEAWTDGYTF. The DNA for the CDR3 is TGTGCCAGCAGTGAAGCGTGGACAGATGGCTACACCTTC.

This clonotype has a count of ten or more. The junction shows a germline mismatch at one end, possibly a read error. The chain joins TRBV7-7 to TRBJ2-1, with a tentative D call TRBD2 (6 bases). This CDR3 spans 15 amino acids. The germline gives CDR1 SSHAT, CDR2 FNYEAQ (reference sequence). CDR3 DNA sequence: TGTGCTAGCAGCTTAGCTGGCGGGAACTACAATGAGCAGTTCTTC. As protein: CASSLAGGNYNEQFF.

This clonotype has only a few counts. The rearrangement uses TRBV2 and TRBJ2-7; D tentatively reads TRBD1 or TRBD2 (5 bases each). The CDR3 is 15 amino acids. V was clipped by 4 bases and J by 4 bases, with 17 bases between them. Germline assignment: CDR1 SNHLY and CDR2 FYNNEI. CDR3 residues: CASSVRTQEGYEQYF. DNA of the CDR3: TGTGCCAGCAGTGTAAGGACACAAGAGGGATACGAGCAGTACTTC.

The chain couples TRBV20-1 to TRBJ2-1; maybe TRBD2 (5 bases). The germline gives CDR1 DFQATT, CDR2 SNEGSKA (reference sequence). The CDR3 is 15 amino acids. Deletions cut 3 bases from V and 4 bases from J, with 16 bases between. CDR3 in DNA: TGCAGTGCTAGTTCCGGACTTTCCGTTTACAATGAGCAGTTCTTC. Translating gives CSASSGLSVYNEQFF.

This clonotype was counted at least ten times. V gene TRBV7-3 combines with J gene TRBJ2-7; TRBD1 aligns across 8 bases. V trimming: 5 bases; J trimming: 4 bases; junction bases outside the gene matches: 10. The CDR3 is 15 amino acids. Germline V gene sequence: CDR1 SGHTA, CDR2 FQGTGA. The chain's CDR3 is CASSPNGQGNYEQYF. CDR3 DNA: TGTGCCAGCAGCCCTAACGGACAGGGCAATTACGAGCAGTACTTC. The full variable domain, with the rest looked up from reference TRBV7-3 and TRBJ2-7, is GAGVSQTPSNKVTEKGKYVELRCDPISGHTALYWYRQSLGQGPEFLIYFQGTGAADDSGLPNDRFFAVRPEGSVSTLKIQRTERGDSAVYLCASSPNGQGNYEQYFGPGTRLTVT.

This clonotype was observed a handful of times. The V and J genes are TRBV19 and TRBJ2-5; 7 nucleotides agree with TRBD1. This CDR3 spans 15 amino acids. V gave up 3 bases and J gave up 0 bases; unmatched junction bases: 4. Germline V gene data show CDR1 as LNHDA and CDR2 as SQIVND (reference sequence). This CDR3 is CASSIGTDYQETQYF. CDR3 DNA sequence: TGTGCCAGTAGTATCGGGACAGACTACCAAGAGACCCAGTACTTC.

This clonotype has a count of ten or more. The chain is built from TRBV6-1 and TRBJ1-3; no definite D call. Trimming shortened V by 7 bases and J by 3 bases, and 19 bases separated the two germline ends. CDR3 length: 16 residues. Germline CDR1 is MNHNS and CDR2 is SASEGT. Written as DNA, the CDR3 is TGTGCCAGCAATTATGACGGGTCGCCTTTTGGAAACACCATATATTTT. Its translation is CASNYDGSPFGNTIYF.

In regard to this clonotype: A much larger clone differs from this one at a single base, so this may be a read error. No conserved phenylalanine or tryptophan is present at the end of the CDR3, so a read error is the likely explanation. The DNA is omitted, as the CDR3 cannot be located on it reliably, and the CDR3 follows TCRdb's listing. The chain carries TRBV27 and TRBJ2-1; TRBD1, as called in the table, went unchecked against the DNA. Germline V CDR1 and CDR2: MNHEY, SMNVEV (reference sequence). 12 amino acids form the CDR3, both terminal residues included. CDR3 protein: CASSLSDRVEFL.

The sample holds many counts of this clonotype. This chain uses TRBV11-2 with TRBJ2-3; D not resolved. The length of the CDR3 is 13 residues. Germline values: CDR1 SGHAT, CDR2 FQNNGV. V was trimmed by 6 bases and J by 4 bases, leaving 11 bases between them. The CDR3 reads CASSPLKPDTQYF. CDR3 bases: TGTGCCAGCAGTCCGCTGAAGCCAGATACGCAGTATTTT.

As regards this clonotype: Given the absence of the conserved phenylalanine or tryptophan at the CDR3 end, a read error is likely. The chain links TRBV7-6 to TRBJ2-7, with D possibly TRBD2 on 7 matching bases. CDR3 length: 16 amino acids. Germline CDR1 SGHVS, CDR2 FNYEAQ. The V gene lost 1 base and the J gene lost 2 bases, with 15 bases spanning the gap. The CDR3 protein is CASSLGGRGGPYEQYL. CDR3 DNA: TGTGCCAGCAGCTTAGGGGGAAGGGGGGGTCCCTACGAGCAGTACTTA.

This clonotype was counted at least ten times. The chain recombines TRBV19 with TRBJ2-1; 7 bases agree with TRBD1. With 5 bases clipped from V and 4 bases from J, the junction kept 8 bases outside the gene matches. The CDR3 loop spans 15 amino acids. CDR1 is LNHDA, CDR2 SQIVND, per germline (reference sequence). The CDR3 coding sequence is TGTGCCAGTAGTGGGACAGCCATTCTATACAATGAGCAGTTCTTC. Its translation: CASSGTAILYNEQFF.